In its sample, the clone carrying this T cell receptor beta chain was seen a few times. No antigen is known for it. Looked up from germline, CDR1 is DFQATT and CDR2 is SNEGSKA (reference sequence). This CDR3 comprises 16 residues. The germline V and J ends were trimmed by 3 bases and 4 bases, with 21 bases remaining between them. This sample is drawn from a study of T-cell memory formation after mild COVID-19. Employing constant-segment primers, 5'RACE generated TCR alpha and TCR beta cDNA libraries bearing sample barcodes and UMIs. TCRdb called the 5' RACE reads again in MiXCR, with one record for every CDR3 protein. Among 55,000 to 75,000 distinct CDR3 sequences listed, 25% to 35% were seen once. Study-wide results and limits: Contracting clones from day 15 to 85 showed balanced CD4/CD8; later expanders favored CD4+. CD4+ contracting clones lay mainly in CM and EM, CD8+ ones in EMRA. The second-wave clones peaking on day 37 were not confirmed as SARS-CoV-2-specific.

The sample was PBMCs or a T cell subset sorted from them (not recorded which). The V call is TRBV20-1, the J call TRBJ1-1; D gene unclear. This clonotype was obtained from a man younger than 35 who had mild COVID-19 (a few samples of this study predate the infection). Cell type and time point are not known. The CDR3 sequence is CSASKLLPQVGTEAFF. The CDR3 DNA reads TGCAGTGCTAGCAAACTTCTGCCTCAGGTCGGCACTGAAGCTTTCTTT.